The 7 T cell receptor beta chains below were found in one sample sequenced in a study of beta chain features in type 1 diabetes. Whole-study results and caveats: Among all four CD4+ subsets, Type 1 diabetes patients had TCRB CDR3s that were moderately but significantly shorter.

Sequenced material consisted of expressed TCRB transcripts (all of the isolated RNA was reverse transcribed). Clones were read by immunoSEQ multiplex PCR, and TCRdb kept only the in-frame ones, dropping some. Of a few hundred thousand clones in the sample, 11% are singletons; the top ten hold more than 0.015%. The antigens of these receptors remain unknown. The sequenced sample consisted of naive CD4+ T cells from blood. Source of these receptors: a man younger than 40 with type 1 diabetes.

The chain has TRBV4-1 and TRBJ2-4, with D possibly TRBD1 on 6 matching bases. Trimming pared 3 bases from V and 0 bases from J, leaving 15 bases between. Germline CDR1 MGHRA, CDR2 YSYEKL. CDR3 size: 17 residues. CDR3 sequence reads: CASSHIQGVGAKNIQYF. The CDR3 nucleotides read TGCGCCAGCAGCCACATACAGGGAGTTGGAGCCAAAAACATTCAGTACTTC.

V gene TRBV7-9 combines with J gene TRBJ2-1; D may be TRBD2 (6 bases). Germline V lookup: CDR1 SEHNR, CDR2 FQNEAQ (reference sequence). The V end lost 8 bases, the J end lost 9 bases, and 17 bases lay between the germline ends. CDR3 length: 13 residues. The CDR3 DNA follows: TGTGCCAGCTTCAACCCAGGGACTGGTGAGCAGTTCTTC. This codes for CASFNPGTGEQFF.

This clone occurred a few times. The gene calls are TRBV7-9 and TRBJ1-6; possible D gene TRBD1, 6 bases. Germline V CDR1 and CDR2: SEHNR, FQNEAQ (reference sequence). Trimming removed 3 bases from V and 9 bases from J, with 12 bases in between. There are 14 residues in the CDR3. The chain's CDR3 is CASSLNREGSPLHF. The CDR3 DNA reads TGTGCCAGCAGCTTGAACAGGGAAGGTTCACCCCTCCACTTT.

This clone was detected a few times. The chain carries TRBV5-6 and TRBJ2-7; D not certain. CDR1 is SGHDT and CDR2 is YYEEEE in the germline V gene. The CDR3 has 12 residues. V was trimmed by 5 bases and J by 3 bases, leaving 9 bases between them. The CDR3 sequence: CASSLRYYEQYF. The CDR3 DNA sequence: TGTGCCAGCAGTCTCAGATACTACGAGCAGTACTTC. Based on the CDR3 plus reference TRBV5-6 and TRBJ2-7, the full variable domain is DAGVTQSPTHLIKTRGQQVTLRCSPKSGHDTVSWYQQALGQGPQFIFQYYEEEERQRGNFPDRFSGHQFPNYSSELNVNALLLGDSALYLCASSLRYYEQYFGPGTRLTVT.

The chain carries TRBV9 and TRBJ2-1; TRBD2 matches 8 bases. There are 15 residues in the CDR3. Germline CDR1 SGDLS, CDR2 YYNGEE. V lost 0 bases and J lost 6; bases outside the gene matches: 5. As DNA, the CDR3 is TGTGCCAGCAGCGTAGGGAGCGGGGGCGTCAATGAGCAGTTCTTC. Translated: CASSVGSGGVNEQFF. The full variable domain, its missing parts supplied by reference TRBV9 and TRBJ2-1, is DSGVTQTPKHLITATGQRVTLRCSPRSGDLSVYWYQQSLDQGLQFLIQYYNGEERAKGNILERFSAQQFPDLHSELNLSSLELGDSALYFCASSVGSGGVNEQFFGPGTRLTVL.

The chain couples TRBV18 to TRBJ2-2, with unresolved D. Germline V gene data show CDR1 as KGHSH and CDR2 as LQKENI. The CDR3 sequence is 14 residues long. V lost 3 bases to trimming and J lost 5 bases, with 10 bases between them. CDR3 in DNA: TGTGCCAGCTCACCCCTAGAAGCTACCGGGGAGCTGTTTTTT. Encoded protein: CASSPLEATGELFF. The full variable domain, rest sourced from reference TRBV18 and TRBJ2-2, is NAGVMQNPRHLVRRRGQEARLRCSPMKGHSHVYWYRQLPEEGLKFMVYLQKENIIDESGMPKERFSAEFPKEGPSILRIQQVVRGDSAAYFCASSPLEATGELFFGEGSRLTVL.

This chain connects TRBV15 to TRBJ2-7, with D possibly being TRBD1 (7 bases). V gave up 4 bases and J gave up 2 bases, with 15 bases separating them. Germline CDR1 and CDR2: LNHNV and YYDKDF (reference sequence). The CDR3 loop spans 15 amino acids. The CDR3 reads CATSTLEGATYEQYF. CDR3 coding DNA: TGTGCCACCAGCACGCTGGAGGGGGCCACCTACGAGCAGTACTTC. Full variable domain (missing parts from reference TRBV15 and TRBJ2-7): DAMVIQNPRYQVTQFGKPVTLSCSQTLNHNVMYWYQQKSSQAPKLLFHYYDKDFNNEADTPDNFQSRRPNTSFCFLDIRSPGLGDTAMYLCATSTLEGATYEQYFGPGTRLTVT.